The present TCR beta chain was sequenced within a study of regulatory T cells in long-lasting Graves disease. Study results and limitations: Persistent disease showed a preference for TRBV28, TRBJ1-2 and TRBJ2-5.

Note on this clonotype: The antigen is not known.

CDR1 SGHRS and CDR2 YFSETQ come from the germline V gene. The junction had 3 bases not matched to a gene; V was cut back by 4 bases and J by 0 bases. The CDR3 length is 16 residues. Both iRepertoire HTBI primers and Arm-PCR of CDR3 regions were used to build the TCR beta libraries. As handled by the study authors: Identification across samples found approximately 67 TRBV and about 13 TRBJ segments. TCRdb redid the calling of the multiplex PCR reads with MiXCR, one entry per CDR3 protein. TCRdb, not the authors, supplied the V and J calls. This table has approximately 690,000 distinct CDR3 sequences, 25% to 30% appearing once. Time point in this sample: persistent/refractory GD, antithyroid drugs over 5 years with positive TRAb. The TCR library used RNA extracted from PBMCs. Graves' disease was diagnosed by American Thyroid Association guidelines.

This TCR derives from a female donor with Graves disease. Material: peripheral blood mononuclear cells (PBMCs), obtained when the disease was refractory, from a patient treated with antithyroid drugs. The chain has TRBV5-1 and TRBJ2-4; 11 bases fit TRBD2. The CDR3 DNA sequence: TGCGCCAGCAGCATCGGGACTAGCGGAGCCAAAAACATTCAGTACTTC. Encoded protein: CASSIGTSGAKNIQYF.